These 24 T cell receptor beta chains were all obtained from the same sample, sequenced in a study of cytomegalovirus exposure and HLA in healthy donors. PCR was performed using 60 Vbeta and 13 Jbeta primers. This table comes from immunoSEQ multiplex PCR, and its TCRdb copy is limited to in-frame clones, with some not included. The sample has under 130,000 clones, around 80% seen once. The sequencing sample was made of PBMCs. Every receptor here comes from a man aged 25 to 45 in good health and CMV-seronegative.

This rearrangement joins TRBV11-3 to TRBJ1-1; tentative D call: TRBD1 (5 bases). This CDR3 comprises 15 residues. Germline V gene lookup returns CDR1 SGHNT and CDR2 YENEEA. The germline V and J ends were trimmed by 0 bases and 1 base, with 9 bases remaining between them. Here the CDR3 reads CASSLDGQGNTEAFF. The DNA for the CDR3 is TGTGCCAGCAGCTTAGACGGGCAGGGGAACACTGAAGCTTTCTTT.

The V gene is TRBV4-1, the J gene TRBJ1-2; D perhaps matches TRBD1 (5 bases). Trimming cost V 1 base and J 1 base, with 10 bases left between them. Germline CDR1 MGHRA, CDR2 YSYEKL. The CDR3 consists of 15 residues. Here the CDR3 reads CASSQGGGGNYGYTF. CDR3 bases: TGCGCCAGCAGCCAAGGCGGGGGGGGTAACTATGGCTACACCTTC.

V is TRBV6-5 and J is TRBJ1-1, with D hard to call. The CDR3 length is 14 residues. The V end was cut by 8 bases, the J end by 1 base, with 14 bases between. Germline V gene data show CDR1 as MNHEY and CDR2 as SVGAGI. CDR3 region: CASSSGWANTEAFF. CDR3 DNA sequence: TGTGCCAGCTCATCGGGGTGGGCGAACACTGAAGCTTTCTTT.

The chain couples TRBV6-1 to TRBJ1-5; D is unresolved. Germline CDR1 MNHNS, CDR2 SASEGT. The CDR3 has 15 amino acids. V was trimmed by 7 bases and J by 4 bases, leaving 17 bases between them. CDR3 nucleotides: TGTGCCAGCAAGTGGGGAGGGCCTAATAATCAGCCCCAGCATTTT. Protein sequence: CASKWGGPNNQPQHF.

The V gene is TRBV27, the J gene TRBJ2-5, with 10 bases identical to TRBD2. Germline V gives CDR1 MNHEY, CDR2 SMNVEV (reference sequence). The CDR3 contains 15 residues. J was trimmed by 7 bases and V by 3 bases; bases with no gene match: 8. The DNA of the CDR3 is TGTGCCAGCAGTTTTAGCGGGGGGTCCGTAGGGACCCAGTACTTC. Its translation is CASSFSGGSVGTQYF.

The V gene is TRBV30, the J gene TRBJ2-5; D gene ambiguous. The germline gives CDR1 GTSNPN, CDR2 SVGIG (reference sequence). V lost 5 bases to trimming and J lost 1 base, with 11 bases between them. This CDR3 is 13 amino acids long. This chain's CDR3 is CAWGRGFQETQYF. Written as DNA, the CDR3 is TGTGCCTGGGGCCGCGGTTTCCAAGAGACCCAGTACTTC.

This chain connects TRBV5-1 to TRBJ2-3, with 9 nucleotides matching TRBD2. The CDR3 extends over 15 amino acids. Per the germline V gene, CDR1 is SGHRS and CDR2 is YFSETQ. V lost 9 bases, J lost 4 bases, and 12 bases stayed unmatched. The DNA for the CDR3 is TGCGCCAACCTGTTGGCGGGAGGGGCCGCAGATACGCAGTATTTT. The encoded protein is CANLLAGGAADTQYF.

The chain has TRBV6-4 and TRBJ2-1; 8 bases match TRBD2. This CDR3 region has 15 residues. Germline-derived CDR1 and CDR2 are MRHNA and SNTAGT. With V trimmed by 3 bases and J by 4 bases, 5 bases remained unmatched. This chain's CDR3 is CASSEGTSKYNEQFF. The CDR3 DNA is TGTGCCAGCAGTGAGGGGACTAGTAAGTACAATGAGCAGTTCTTC.

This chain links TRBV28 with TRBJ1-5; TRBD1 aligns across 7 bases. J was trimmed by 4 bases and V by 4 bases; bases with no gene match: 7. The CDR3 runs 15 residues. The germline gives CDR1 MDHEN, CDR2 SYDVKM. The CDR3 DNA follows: TGTGCCAGCAGTTCTCCAGGGGGACCTAATCAGCCCCAGCATTTT. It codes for CASSSPGGPNQPQHF. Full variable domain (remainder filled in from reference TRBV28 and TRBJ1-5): DVKVTQSSRYLVKRTGEKVFLECVQDMDHENMFWYRQDPGLGLRLIYFSYDVKMKEKGDIPEGYSVSREKKERFSLILESASTNQTSMYLCASSSPGGPNQPQHFGDGTRLSIL.

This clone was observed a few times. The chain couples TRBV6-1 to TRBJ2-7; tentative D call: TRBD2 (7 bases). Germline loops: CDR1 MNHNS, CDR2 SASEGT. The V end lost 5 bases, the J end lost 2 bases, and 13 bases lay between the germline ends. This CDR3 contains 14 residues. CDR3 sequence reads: CASSRGEGTYEQYF. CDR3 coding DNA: TGTGCCAGCAGTAGGGGGGAGGGAACCTACGAGCAGTACTTC.

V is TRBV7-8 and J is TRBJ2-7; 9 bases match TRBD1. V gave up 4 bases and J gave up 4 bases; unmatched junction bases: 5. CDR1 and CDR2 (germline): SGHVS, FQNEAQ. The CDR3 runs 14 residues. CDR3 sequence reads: CASSSRQGVYEQYF. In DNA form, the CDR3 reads TGTGCCAGCAGCTCTAGACAGGGGGTGTACGAGCAGTACTTC.

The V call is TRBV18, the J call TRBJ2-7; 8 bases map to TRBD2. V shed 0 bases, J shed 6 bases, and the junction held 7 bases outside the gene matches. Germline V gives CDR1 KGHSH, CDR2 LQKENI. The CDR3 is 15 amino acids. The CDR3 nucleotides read TGTGCCAGCTCACCACCTCGGGGGGGCAAGGGCGAGCAGTACTTC. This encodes CASSPPRGGKGEQYF.

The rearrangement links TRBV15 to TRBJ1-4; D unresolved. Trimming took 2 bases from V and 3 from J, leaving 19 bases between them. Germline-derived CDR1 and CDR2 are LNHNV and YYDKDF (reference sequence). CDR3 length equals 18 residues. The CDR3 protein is CATSRLFEGTRPNEKLFF. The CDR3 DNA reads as TGTGCCACCAGCAGACTCTTTGAGGGCACGAGGCCTAATGAAAAACTGTTTTTT.

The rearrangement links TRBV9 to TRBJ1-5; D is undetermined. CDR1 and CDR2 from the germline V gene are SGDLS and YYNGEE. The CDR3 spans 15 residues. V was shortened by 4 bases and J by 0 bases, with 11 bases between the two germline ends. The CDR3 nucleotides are TGTGCCAGCAGCCCTGGTGAGGGTAGCAATCAGCCCCAGCATTTT. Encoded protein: CASSPGEGSNQPQHF.

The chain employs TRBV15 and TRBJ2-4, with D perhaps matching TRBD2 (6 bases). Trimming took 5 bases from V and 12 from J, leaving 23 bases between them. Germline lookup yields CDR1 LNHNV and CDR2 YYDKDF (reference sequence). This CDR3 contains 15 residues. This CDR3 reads CATSPGAGLMTGQYF. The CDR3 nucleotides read TGTGCCACCAGCCCCGGGGCGGGGCTGATGACCGGTCAGTACTTC.

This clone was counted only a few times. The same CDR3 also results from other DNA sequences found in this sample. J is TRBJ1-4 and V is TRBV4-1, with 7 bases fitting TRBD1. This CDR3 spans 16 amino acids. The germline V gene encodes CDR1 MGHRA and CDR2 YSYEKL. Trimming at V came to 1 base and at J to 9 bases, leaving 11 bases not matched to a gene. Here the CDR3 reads CASSQVGQDKTKKLFF. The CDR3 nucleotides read TGCGCCAGCAGCCAAGTTGGACAGGATAAAACCAAAAAACTGTTTTTT.

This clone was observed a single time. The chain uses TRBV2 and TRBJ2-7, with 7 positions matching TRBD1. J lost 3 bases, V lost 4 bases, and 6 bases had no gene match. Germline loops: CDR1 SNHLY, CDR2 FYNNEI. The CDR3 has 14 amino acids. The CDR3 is CASSARTGFYEQYF. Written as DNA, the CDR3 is TGTGCCAGCAGTGCAAGGACAGGATTCTACGAGCAGTACTTC.

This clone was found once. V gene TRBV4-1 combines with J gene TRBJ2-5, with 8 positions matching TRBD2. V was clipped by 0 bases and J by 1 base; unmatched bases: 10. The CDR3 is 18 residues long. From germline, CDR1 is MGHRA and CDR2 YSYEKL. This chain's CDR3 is CASSQDRERGTIQETQYF. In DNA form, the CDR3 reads TGCGCCAGCAGCCAAGATAGAGAGCGGGGGACTATCCAAGAGACCCAGTACTTC.

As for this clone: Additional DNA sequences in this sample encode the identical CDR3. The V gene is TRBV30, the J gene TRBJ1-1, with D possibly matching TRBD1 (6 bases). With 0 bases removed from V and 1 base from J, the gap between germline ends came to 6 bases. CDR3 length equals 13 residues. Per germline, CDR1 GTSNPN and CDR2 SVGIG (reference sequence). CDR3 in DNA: TGTGCCTGGAGTGTACAGGGGAACACTGAAGCTTTCTTT. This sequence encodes CAWSVQGNTEAFF.

CDR3: CSVEPDSTGELFF. Here the CDR3 DNA reads TGCAGCGTTGAACCAGATTCTACCGGGGAGCTGTTTTTT. J is TRBJ2-2 and V is TRBV29-1; D not certain. Trimming took off 2 bases at V and 5 bases at J, with 9 bases between the two ends. This CDR3 has 13 residues. Germline V CDR1 and CDR2: SQVTM, ANQGSEA.

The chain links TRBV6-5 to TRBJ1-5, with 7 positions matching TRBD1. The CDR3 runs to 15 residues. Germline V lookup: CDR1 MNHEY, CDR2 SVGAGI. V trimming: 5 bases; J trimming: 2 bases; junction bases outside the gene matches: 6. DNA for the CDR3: TGTGCCAGCAGTGCAGGGGGAGAGGGCAATCAGCCCCAGCATTTT. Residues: CASSAGGEGNQPQHF.

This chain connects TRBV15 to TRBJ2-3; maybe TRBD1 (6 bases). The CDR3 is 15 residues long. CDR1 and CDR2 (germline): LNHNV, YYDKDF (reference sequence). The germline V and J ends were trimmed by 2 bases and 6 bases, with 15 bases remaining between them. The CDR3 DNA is TGTGCCACCAGCAGAATACAGGGATTGATGGATACGCAGTATTTT. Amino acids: CATSRIQGLMDTQYF. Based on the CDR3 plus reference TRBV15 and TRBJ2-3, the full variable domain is DAMVIQNPRYQVTQFGKPVTLSCSQTLNHNVMYWYQQKSSQAPKLLFHYYDKDFNNEADTPDNFQSRRPNTSFCFLDIRSPGLGDTAMYLCATSRIQGLMDTQYFGPGTRLTVL.

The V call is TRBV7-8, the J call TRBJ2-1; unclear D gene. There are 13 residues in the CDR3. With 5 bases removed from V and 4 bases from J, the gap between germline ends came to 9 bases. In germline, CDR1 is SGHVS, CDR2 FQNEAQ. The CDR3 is CASSPRFYNEQFF. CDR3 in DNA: TGTGCCAGCAGCCCCCGGTTTTACAATGAGCAGTTCTTC.

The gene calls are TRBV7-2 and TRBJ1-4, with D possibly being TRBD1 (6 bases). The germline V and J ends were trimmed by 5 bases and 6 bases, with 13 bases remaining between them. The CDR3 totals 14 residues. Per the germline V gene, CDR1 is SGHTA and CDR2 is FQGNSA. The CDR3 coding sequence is TGTGCCAGCAGCCCCGAGGGACAACATGAAAAACTGTTTTTT. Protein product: CASSPEGQHEKLFF.